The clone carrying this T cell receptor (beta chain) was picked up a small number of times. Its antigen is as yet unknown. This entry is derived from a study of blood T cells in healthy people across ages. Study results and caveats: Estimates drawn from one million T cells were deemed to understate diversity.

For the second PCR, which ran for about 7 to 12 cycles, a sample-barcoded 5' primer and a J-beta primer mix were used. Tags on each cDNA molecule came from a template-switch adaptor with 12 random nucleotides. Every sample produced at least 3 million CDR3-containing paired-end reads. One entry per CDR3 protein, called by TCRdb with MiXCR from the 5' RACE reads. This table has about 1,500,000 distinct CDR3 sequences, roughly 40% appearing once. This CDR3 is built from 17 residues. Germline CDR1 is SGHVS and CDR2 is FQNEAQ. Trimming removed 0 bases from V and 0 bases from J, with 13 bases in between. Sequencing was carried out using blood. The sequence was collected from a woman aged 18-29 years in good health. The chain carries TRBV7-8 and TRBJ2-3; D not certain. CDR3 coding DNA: TGTGCCAGCAGCTTAGCCGGTCGGAGCCGAAGCACAGATACGCAGTATTTT. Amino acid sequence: CASSLAGRSRSTDTQYF.